The 2 T cell receptor beta chains presented below share a single source sample, sequenced in a study of blood T cell repertoires in COVID-19. Clones were sequenced by immunoSEQ multiplex PCR, and TCRdb holds only the in-frame ones, with some missing. The profile shows 170,000 or so clones, around 82% of them singletons. The sample taken for sequencing was peripheral blood. All receptors derive from a young man with active or convalescent COVID-19.

CDR3 coding DNA: TGTGCCAGTAGTATCCGGGCCAGGGGGAGGACCGGGGAGCTGTTTTTT. The encoded protein is CASSIRARGRTGELFF. This sequence joins TRBV19 and TRBJ2-2, with D maybe TRBD1 (7 bases). Germline loops: CDR1 LNHDA, CDR2 SQIVND (reference sequence). Trimming stripped 3 bases from V and 5 bases from J, with 16 bases between. The CDR3 is made up of 16 amino acids.

This chain joins TRBV10-2 and TRBJ2-1; the D gene is possibly TRBD1 (6 bases). Germline values: CDR1 WSHSY, CDR2 SAAADI. The CDR3 extends over 14 amino acids. Trimming removed 7 bases from V and 3 bases from J, with 13 bases in between. CDR3 nucleotide sequence: TGCGCCAGCACGAGAGGGACATACTACAATGAGCAGTTCTTC. It codes for CASTRGTYYNEQFF.